This TCR beta chain was profiled in a study of vaccination and CD4 T cells after COVID-19 (dated by TCRdb to between 2021 and 2023). As for the study more broadly: Convalescent patients had a positive SARS-CoV-2 result on nasal swab PCR, and of these patients, several had mild disease and one had severe disease. In roughly nine COVID-19 convalescent patients and 4 infection-naive healthy vaccine recipients, the spike-specific CD4+ TCR repertoire before mRNA vaccination was compared with the repertoire after mRNA vaccination. The convalescent cohort comprised six males and four females, including two Hispanic individuals, seven Caucasians, two Asians and one multiracial person. Each participant got two doses of either the Pfizer-BioNTech BNT162b2 vaccine (n=8) or the Moderna mRNA-1273 vaccine (n=2). In control cultures, a CEFX viral epitope pool was used as positive control, an HIV-1 Nef peptide pool was used as negative control, or no peptide was added. For stimulating the cultures, overlapping spike peptide pools were used, derived from SARS-CoV-2 as well as from the common cold coronaviruses HCoV-NL63, HCoV-OC43 and HCoV-229E. Post-COVID blood samples from convalescent patients were collected a median of around 100 days after diagnosis, with a range of 35 to 161 days. Post-vaccine blood samples were taken a median of approximately 76 days after the second vaccine dose, with a range of roughly 14 to 250 days.

Findings and caveats that apply to the study as a whole: Nearly all vaccine-specific clones in convalescent patients (304 of 307) were mono-reactive for SARS-CoV-2 spike rather than cross-reactive with common cold coronaviruses. In convalescent patients, a median around 90% of post-vaccine SARS-CoV-2-reactive clones were detected only after vaccination, and vaccine-specific priming was suggested by this finding. The median number of SARS-CoV-2-reactive clonotypes rose from approximately 20 after infection to some 37 after vaccination, but the change was not significant. The number of convalescent patients in the study was relatively small, and the study did not examine early timepoints following natural infection.

Explained via the paper, the treatment or condition label denotes: approximately 10-day PBMC culture with coronavirus spike peptide pools or control peptides (ViraFEST assay). The ViraFEST assay was used in the study, in which antigen-specific T cells were expanded with peptide pools and expanded clonotypes were subsequently identified by TCR sequencing. The convalescent patients' positive SARS-CoV-2 PCR tests were from March to December 2020, which was before the Alpha, Beta and Delta variants emerged in the United States. Each well held some 2 million PBMCs cultured with 9 to 10 ug/ml peptide pools in IMDM containing approximately 4.8% human AB serum and roughly 9.3 IU/ml IL-2. On days 3 and 7, half of the culture medium was replaced with fresh IL-2-containing medium. Once the cells had been in culture for approximately 10 days, the EasySep CD4+ T cell isolation kit was used to isolate CD4+ T cells by negative selection. Ficoll-Paque Plus gradient centrifugation was used to isolate PBMCs from whole blood, and the isolated PBMCs were then either used fresh or cryopreserved at -140C. Each culture condition was generally run in triplicate wells.

The method was PCR. DNA from cultured CD4+ T cells was subjected to TCR sequencing with the Oncomine TCR Beta short-read assay at the Johns Hopkins FTIC core. The QIAamp micro DNA kit was used to extract genomic DNA from the cultured CD4+ T cells. Oncomine TCR Beta libraries made from cultured CD4+ T cells were pooled using unique dual indexes and sequenced on an Illumina iSeq 100. The authors' pipeline ran thus. Non-productive sequences were removed, and CDR3s not starting with C, not ending with F or W, or shorter than 7 amino acids were discarded. Antigen-specific clonotypes were identified with the MANAFEST web application by comparing peptide-stimulated wells with reference and other culture wells. Positive clones required FDR below 0.05, an odds ratio above 5, and productive frequency above 0.1% in at least two of three replicate wells. A clonotype was classed as cross-reactive if the clonotype showed significant expansion both in SARS-CoV-2 spike wells and in at least one common cold coronavirus spike condition. Using R version 3.6.1, CDR3 homology was evaluated through Levenshtein distances (stringdist) along with unrooted phylogenetic trees (ape). In-frame beta chains were kept once TCRdb had trimmed the public reads at Q25 with fastp and called clones with MiXCR. Each entry merges the rows of one CDR3 protein and shows their most common DNA and genes. These V and J calls rely on TCRdb rather than the paper's analysis. The sample table contains around 12,000 distinct CDR3 sequences; only one count was recorded for around 48% of them. Jointly, the top ten make up 20% to 25% of the sample.

About this clonotype itself: Its antigen target is currently unknown. Base-call qualities are not available, and no considerably larger clone is one nucleotide away.

The sequenced sample consisted of CD4+ T cells from blood, cultured in vitro. The receptor comes from a human donor who had recovered from COVID-19.

The CDR3 protein: CASSPREGPGNTIYF. The DNA reads TGTGCCAGCAGTCCAAGGGAAGGCCCTGGAAACACCATATATTTT. The rearrangement joined TRBV2 to TRBJ1-3; the D gene is unclear. The CDR3, cysteine through phenylalanine, is 15 amino acids long. This entry keeps only the CDR3 DNA: 45 bases, framed from base 1. V is reduced by 5 bases and J by 2 bases, leaving a spacing of 13 bases between them. For CDR1 and CDR2, the germline V gene lists SNHLY and FYNNEI.